The clone carrying this T cell receptor beta chain was observed once. Its specificity is not known. The sample is drawn from a study of T cell responses to AZD1222 COVID-19 vaccine. The assay was immunoSEQ multiplex PCR, and TCRdb's table has in-frame clones only and misses some. The top ten clones hold just over 3% of a sample with approximately 140,000 clones, 92% of them seen once. V was pared by 5 bases and J by 7 bases, with 9 bases between. Germline values: CDR1 SGHDT, CDR2 YYEEEE. This CDR3 is 11 amino acids long. Study-wide results and limits: No repertoire was sampled before or during the peak T cell response, only after it.

This clonotype was obtained from an adult in good health. Sequencing used peripheral blood, obtained on day 0 of AZD1222 vaccination. The chain has TRBV5-6 and TRBJ1-2; D gene unclear. The CDR3 region has the DNA TGTGCCAGCAGTTATGAGGTTGGCTACACCTTC. This encodes CASSYEVGYTF.